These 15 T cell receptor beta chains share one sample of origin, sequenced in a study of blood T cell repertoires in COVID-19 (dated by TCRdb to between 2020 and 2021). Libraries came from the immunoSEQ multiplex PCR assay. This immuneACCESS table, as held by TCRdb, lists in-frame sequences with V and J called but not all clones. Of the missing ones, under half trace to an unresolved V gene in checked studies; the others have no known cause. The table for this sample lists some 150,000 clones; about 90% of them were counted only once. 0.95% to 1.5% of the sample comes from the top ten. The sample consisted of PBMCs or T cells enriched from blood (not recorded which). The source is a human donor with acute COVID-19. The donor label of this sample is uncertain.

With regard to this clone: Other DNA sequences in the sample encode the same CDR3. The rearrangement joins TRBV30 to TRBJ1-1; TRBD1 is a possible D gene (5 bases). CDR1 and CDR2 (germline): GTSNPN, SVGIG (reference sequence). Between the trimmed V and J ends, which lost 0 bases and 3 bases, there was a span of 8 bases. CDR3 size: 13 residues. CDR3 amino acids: CAWSVQGDTEAFF. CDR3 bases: TGTGCCTGGAGTGTCCAGGGCGACACTGAAGCTTTCTTT.

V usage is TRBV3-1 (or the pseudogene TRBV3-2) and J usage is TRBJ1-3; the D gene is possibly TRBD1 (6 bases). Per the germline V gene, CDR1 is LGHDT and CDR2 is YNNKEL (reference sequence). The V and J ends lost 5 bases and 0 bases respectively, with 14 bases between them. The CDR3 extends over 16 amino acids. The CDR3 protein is CASSATGFSSGNTIYF. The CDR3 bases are TGTGCCAGCAGCGCGACAGGCTTCAGCTCTGGAAACACCATATATTTT.

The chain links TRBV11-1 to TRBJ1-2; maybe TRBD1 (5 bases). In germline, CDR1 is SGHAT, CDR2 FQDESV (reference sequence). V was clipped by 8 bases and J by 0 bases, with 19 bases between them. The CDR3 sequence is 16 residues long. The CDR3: CASGSRVLAANYGYTF. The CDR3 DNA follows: TGTGCCAGCGGCTCCAGGGTATTGGCGGCTAACTATGGCTACACCTTC.

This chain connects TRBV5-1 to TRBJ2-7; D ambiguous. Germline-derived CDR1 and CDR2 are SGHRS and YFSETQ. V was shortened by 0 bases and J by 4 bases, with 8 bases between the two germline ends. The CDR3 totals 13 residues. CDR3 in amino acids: CASSLVHSYEQYF. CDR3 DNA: TGCGCCAGCAGCTTGGTCCACAGTTACGAGCAGTACTTC.

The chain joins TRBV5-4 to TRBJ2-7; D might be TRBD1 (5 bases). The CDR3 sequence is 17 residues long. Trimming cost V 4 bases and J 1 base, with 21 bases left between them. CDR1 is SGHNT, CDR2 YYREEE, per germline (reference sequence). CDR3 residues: CASSPTGSKTGSYEQYF. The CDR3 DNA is TGTGCCAGCAGCCCCACAGGTTCCAAAACTGGTTCCTACGAGCAGTACTTC.

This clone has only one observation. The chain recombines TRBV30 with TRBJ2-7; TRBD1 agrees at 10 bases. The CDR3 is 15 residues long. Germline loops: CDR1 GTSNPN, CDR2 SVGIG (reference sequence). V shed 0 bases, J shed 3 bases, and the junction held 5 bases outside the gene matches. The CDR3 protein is CAWSVGTGAFYEQYF. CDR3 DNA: TGTGCCTGGAGTGTAGGGACAGGGGCCTTCTACGAGCAGTACTTC.

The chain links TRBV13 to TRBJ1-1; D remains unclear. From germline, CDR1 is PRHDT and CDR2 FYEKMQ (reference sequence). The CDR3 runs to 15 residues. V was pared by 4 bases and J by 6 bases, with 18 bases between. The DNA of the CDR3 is TGTGCCAGCAGCTCCCGCCCATCGGGTCTCCCTGAAGCTTTCTTT. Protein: CASSSRPSGLPEAFF.

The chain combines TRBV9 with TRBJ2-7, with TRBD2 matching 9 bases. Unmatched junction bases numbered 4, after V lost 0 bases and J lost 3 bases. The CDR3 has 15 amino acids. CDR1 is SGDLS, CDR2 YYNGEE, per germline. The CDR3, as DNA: TGTGCCAGCAGCGTAGGCGGGGGGGGATTCTACGAGCAGTACTTC. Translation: CASSVGGGGFYEQYF.

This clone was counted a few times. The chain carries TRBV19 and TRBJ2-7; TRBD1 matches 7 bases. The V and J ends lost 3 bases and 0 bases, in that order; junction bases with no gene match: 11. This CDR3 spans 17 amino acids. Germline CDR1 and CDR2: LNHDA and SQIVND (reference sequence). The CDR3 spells CASSMKLLTGLSYEQYF. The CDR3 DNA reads TGTGCCAGTAGTATGAAACTTTTGACAGGGCTCTCCTACGAGCAGTACTTC. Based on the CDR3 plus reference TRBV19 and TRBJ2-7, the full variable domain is DGGITQSPKYLFRKEGQNVTLSCEQNLNHDAMYWYRQDPGQGLRLIYYSQIVNDFQKGDIAEGYSVSREKKESFPLTVTSAQKNPTAFYLCASSMKLLTGLSYEQYFGPGTRLTVT.

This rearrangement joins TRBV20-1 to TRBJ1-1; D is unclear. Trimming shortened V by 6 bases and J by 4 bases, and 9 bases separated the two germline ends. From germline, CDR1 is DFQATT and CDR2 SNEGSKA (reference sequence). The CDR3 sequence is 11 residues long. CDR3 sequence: CSATWATEAFF. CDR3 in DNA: TGCAGTGCCACGTGGGCCACTGAAGCTTTCTTT.

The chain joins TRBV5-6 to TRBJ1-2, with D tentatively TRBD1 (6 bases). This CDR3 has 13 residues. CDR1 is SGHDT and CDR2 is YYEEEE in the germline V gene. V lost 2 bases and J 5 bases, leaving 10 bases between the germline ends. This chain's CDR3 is CASSLGDIYGYTF. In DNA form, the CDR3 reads TGTGCCAGCAGCTTAGGGGACATTTATGGCTACACCTTC.

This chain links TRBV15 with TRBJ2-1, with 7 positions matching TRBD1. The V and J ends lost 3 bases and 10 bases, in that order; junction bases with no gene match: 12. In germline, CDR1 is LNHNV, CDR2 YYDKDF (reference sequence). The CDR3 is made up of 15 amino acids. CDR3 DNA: TGTGCCACCAGCAGTCCGGGACAGCCACGAACAGAGCAGTTCTTC. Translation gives CATSSPGQPRTEQFF.

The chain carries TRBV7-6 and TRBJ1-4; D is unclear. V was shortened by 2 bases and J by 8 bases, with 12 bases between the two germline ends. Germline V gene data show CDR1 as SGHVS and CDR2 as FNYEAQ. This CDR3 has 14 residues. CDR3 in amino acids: CASSLSPGGEKLFF. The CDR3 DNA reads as TGTGCCAGCAGCTTATCTCCAGGAGGCGAAAAACTGTTTTTT.

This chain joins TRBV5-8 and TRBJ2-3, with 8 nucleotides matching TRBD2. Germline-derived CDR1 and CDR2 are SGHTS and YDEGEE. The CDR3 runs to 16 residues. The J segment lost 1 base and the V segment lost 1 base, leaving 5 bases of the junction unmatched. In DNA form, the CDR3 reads TGTGCCAGCAGCTTGCGTCTAGCGGGCGGCACAGATACGCAGTATTTT. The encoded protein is CASSLRLAGGTDTQYF.

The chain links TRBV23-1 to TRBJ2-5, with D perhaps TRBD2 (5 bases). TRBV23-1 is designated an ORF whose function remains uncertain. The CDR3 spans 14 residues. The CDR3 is CASPVSTGQETQYF. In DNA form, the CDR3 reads TGCGCGTCACCGGTGTCGACGGGACAAGAGACCCAGTACTTC.